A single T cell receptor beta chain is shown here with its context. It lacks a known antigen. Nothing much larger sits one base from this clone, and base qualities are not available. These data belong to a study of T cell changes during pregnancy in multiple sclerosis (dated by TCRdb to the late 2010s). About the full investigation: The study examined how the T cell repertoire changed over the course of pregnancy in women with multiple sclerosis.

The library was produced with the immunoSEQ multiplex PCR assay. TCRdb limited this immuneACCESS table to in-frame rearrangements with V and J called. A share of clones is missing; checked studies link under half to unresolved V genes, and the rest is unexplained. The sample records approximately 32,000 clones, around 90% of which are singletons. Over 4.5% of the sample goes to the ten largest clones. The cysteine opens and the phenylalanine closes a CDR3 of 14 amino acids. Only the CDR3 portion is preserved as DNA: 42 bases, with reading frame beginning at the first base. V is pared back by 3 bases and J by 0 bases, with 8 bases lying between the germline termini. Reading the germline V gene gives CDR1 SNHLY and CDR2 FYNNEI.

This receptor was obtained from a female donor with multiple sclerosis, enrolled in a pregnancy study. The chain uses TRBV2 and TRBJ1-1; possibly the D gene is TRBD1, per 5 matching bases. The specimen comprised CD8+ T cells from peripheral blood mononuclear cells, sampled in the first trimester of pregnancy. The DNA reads TGTGCCAGCAGTGAGGAGGGGCTGAACACTGAAGCTTTCTTT. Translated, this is CASSEEGLNTEAFF.